This T cell receptor (beta chain) emerged from a study of T cells in Graves' hyperthyroidism and ophthalmopathy (dated by TCRdb to the late 2010s). Concerning the study at large: Peripheral blood samples were taken at the time of initial diagnosis, prior to any treatment. In addition, the study compared T-cell repertoires in thyroid tissue and in blood from roughly 6 Graves' hyperthyroidism patients. Following sampling, methimazole starting at 30 mg daily was given to hyperthyroidism patients, and high-dose intravenous methylprednisolone was given to ophthalmopathy patients. To identify TCR V-J signatures that set the groups apart, the researchers used a discovery cohort of roughly 100 patients, made up of under 45 with Graves' ophthalmopathy and 55 to 65 with stable Graves' hyperthyroidism. The paper reports TCR Vbeta CDR3 sequencing of more than 120 peripheral blood samples: some 41 ophthalmopathy, some 80 hyperthyroidism and roughly 17 progressor patients. Whether ophthalmopathy could be predicted prospectively was tested in an independent validation cohort made up of under 20 hyperthyroidism patients plus 17 patients who later progressed to ophthalmopathy. The roughly 94 discovery patients were randomly divided into training and test sets at a 7:3 ratio.

Overall study results and their limits: In cross-validation, a model built on a 13 V-J signature told ophthalmopathy apart from stable hyperthyroidism with under 90% sensitivity and roughly 82% specificity, and in testing the same model reached 80%/75%. In validation, the model predicted progression to ophthalmopathy with about 71% sensitivity and about 73% specificity, a median of around 6.6 months before onset. Most expanded thyroid clonotypes (frequency above 0.001) were also detected in blood, a finding suggesting that blood repertoires may reflect thyroid immune responses. Sample size was not statistically predetermined, and blinding of investigators to group allocation was not performed.

Moderately to severely active disease, a Clinical Activity Score of at least 3, a NOSPECS grade of at least 4, and a duration under 3 months were present in ophthalmopathy patients. Any patient with an uncontrolled infection, another autoimmune disease, pregnancy or lactation was excluded. Diagnoses were established on the basis of clinical symptoms, serum thyroxine and TRAb, thyroid ultrasound, and orbital computed tomography. PBMCs were separated from 10 ml of fresh peripheral blood using Ficoll-Paque density gradient centrifugation. Total RNA was extracted using Trizol reagent, and RNA quality was assessed on an Agilent 2100 Bioanalyzer. The TCR beta CDR3 regions were amplified from the RNA transcripts. For the first round of RT-PCR on the TCR CDR3, the HTBI primer set was used together with the Qiagen OneStep RT-PCR kit. Libraries were constructed in a second round of multiplex PCR, after which size selection and purification were carried out. The libraries were sequenced on an Illumina HiSeq2000 using paired-end 100 bp reads. The original methods were these. SOAPnuke was used to process the raw data, removing reads that contained adapters or uncalled bases, had a mean Phred below 15, or lacked an exact match to the constant primer or identifier. COPE v1.2.5 was used to merge the high-quality paired reads, and each unique nucleotide sequence was defined as a clonotype. MiTCR v1.1 was used to align the clonotypes against IMGT TRBV, TRBD and TRBJ reference segments. Analysis was restricted to V-J combinations with a frequency above 0.0001, which covered roughly 99% of repertoires. The TCS score was defined as F50 (clonal expansion) divided by E x V (chaos), with BLOSUM62-based TCRdist calculated between CDR3 peptides within each V-J. Welch's t-statistics and random forest reduced fewer than 600 V-J features to roughly 13, which were used in a naive Bayes classifier (R e1071). The Morisita-Horn index was used to measure how similar the thyroid and blood repertoires were. TCRdb trimmed the raw reads at Q25, called clones with MiXCR and kept productive beta chains. Every CDR3 protein is listed once, alongside the most common genes and DNA of its rows. These V and J calls are TCRdb output, not the study's own analysis. The sample has hundreds of thousands of distinct CDR3 sequences on record, roughly 14% of them singletons. The ten largest clones capture around 4.5% of the sample.

The V end loses 7 bases and the J end loses 0 bases, and a stretch of 11 bases separates them. The CDR1 and CDR2 encoded by the germline V gene are SNHLY and FYNNEI. From cysteine to phenylalanine, the CDR3 is 14 amino acids long. Solely the CDR3 DNA is kept, with 42 bases framed from the first base. This clonotype was seen at least ten times. This receptor's antigen is unknown. Base qualities are not recorded, but no much larger clone differs from it by a single base. This TCR was recovered from a woman in her thirties or forties with Graves' ophthalmopathy. This receptor chain uses TRBV2 and TRBJ2-3; the D gene is unclear. Sequencing input: blood. The DNA sequence is as follows: TGTGCCAGCACCCCTACGTATAGCACAGATACGCAGTATTTT. This is translated as CASTPTYSTDTQYF.